These 7 T cell receptor beta chains were all obtained from the same sample, sequenced in a study of blood T cell repertoires in COVID-19. Clones were read by immunoSEQ multiplex PCR, and TCRdb kept only the in-frame ones, dropping some. The table records 43,000 or so clones, about 85% of them present only once. Specimen: peripheral blood. These receptors came from a woman older than 75 with active COVID-19.

V usage is TRBV28 and J usage is TRBJ2-1; the match to TRBD2 covers 7 bases. J was trimmed by 4 bases and V by 5 bases; bases with no gene match: 8. Germline CDR1 and CDR2: MDHEN and SYDVKM. This CDR3 has 15 residues. Here the CDR3 reads CASSKGGAGYNEQFF. CDR3 nucleotide sequence: TGTGCCAGCAGTAAGGGAGGGGCGGGGTACAATGAGCAGTTCTTC.

This chain joins TRBV4-3 and TRBJ1-1, with 7 bases fitting TRBD1. Germline lookup yields CDR1 LGHNA and CDR2 YSLEER. This CDR3 contains 12 residues. Trimming removed 3 bases from V and 11 bases from J; junction bases left unmatched: 6. This CDR3 reads CASSHHRGWAFF. The CDR3 DNA sequence: TGCGCCAGCAGCCACCACAGGGGCTGGGCTTTCTTT.

The rearrangement uses TRBV28 and TRBJ1-1; 7 bases agree with TRBD1. V dropped 5 bases and J dropped 1; count of bases not matched to a gene: 4. CDR1 and CDR2 from the germline V gene are MDHEN and SYDVKM. CDR3 length: 14 residues. The CDR3 protein is CASSAGTANTEAFF. The CDR3 nucleotides are TGTGCCAGCAGTGCCGGGACAGCGAACACTGAAGCTTTCTTT.

V is TRBV12-3 or TRBV12-4 and J is TRBJ1-1; no clear D. The ends were cut back, 2 bases at V and 6 bases at J, with 7 bases in the middle. There are 12 residues in the CDR3. CDR3 in DNA: TGTGCCAGCAGTTTATCATTGTCTGAAGCTTTCTTT. Protein: CASSLSLSEAFF.

This clone appeared a few times. The J gene is TRBJ1-2, the V gene TRBV3-1 (or the pseudogene TRBV3-2); no clear D gene. Germline assignment: CDR1 LGHDT and CDR2 YNNKEL (reference sequence). CDR3 length: 12 residues. V gave up 2 bases and J gave up 8 bases, with 9 bases separating them. The chain's CDR3 is CASSQSTRGYTF. The DNA of the CDR3 is TGTGCCAGCAGCCAAAGTACAAGAGGCTACACCTTC.

This rearrangement joins TRBV5-1 to TRBJ2-7; 7 nucleotides align to TRBD1. The CDR3 totals 15 residues. Germline CDR1 is SGHRS and CDR2 is YFSETQ. V shed 5 bases and J 3 bases; nucleotides not matched to a gene: 11. The DNA for the CDR3 is TGCGCCAGCAGTGAGACAGGGAGTAGTAGCTACGAGCAGTACTTC. Its translation: CASSETGSSSYEQYF.

This chain uses TRBV19 with TRBJ1-1, with 8 bases lining up with TRBD1. Trimming at V came to 9 bases and at J to 4 bases, leaving 10 bases not matched to a gene. The CDR3 runs to 14 residues. CDR1 and CDR2 (germline): LNHDA, SQIVND (reference sequence). The chain's CDR3 is CASQKRTGSTEAFF. CDR3 nucleotide sequence: TGTGCCAGCCAAAAAAGGACAGGGAGCACTGAAGCTTTCTTT.